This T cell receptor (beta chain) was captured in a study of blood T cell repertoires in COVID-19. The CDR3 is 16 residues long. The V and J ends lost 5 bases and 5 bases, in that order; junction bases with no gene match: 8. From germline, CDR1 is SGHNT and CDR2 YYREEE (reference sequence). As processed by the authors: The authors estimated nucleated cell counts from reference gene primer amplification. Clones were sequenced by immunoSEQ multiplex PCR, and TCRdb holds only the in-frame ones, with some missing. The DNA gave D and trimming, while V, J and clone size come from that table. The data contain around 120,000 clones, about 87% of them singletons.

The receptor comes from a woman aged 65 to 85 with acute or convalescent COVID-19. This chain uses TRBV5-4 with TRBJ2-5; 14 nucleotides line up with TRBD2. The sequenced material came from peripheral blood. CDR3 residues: CASRKTSGGAGETQYF. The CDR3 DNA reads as TGTGCCAGCAGAAAGACTAGCGGGGGGGCCGGGGAGACCCAGTACTTC. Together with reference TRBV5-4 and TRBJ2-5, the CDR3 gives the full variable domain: ETGVTQSPTHLIKTRGQQVTLRCSSQSGHNTVSWYQQALGQGPQFIFQYYREEENGRGNFPPRFSGLQFPNYSSELNVNALELDDSALYLCASRKTSGGAGETQYFGPGTRLLVL.